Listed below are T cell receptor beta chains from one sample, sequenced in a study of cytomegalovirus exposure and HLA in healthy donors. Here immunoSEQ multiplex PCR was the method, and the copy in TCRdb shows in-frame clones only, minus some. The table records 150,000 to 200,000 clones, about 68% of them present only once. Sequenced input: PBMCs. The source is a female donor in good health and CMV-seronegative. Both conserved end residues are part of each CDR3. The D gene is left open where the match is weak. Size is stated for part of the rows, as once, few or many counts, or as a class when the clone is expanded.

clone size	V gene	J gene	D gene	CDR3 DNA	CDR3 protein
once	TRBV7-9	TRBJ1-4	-	TGTGCCAGCAGGAATGGCAGGGCGGGGGAAAAACTGTTTTTT	CASRNGRAGEKLFF
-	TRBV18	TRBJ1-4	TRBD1	TGTGCCAGCTCACCCGGGACAGGGGTTGAAAAACTGTTTTTT	CASSPGTGVEKLFF
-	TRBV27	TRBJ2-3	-	TGTGCCAGCGGGCCCATTCGAAGAGCCTCTAGCACAGATACGCAGTATTTT	CASGPIRRASSTDTQYF
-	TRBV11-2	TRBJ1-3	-	TGTGCCAGCAGCTTAGATCCCAAAAACACCATATATTTT	CASSLDPKNTIYF
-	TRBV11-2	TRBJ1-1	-	TGTGCCAGCAGCTCGGGGGGTACGAACACTGAAGCTTTCTTT	CASSSGGTNTEAFF
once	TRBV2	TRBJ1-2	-	TGTGCCAGCAGTGAGGGGCAGATTCACTATGGCTACACCTTC	CASSEGQIHYGYTF
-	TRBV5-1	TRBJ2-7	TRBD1	TGCGCCAGCAGCTTAGACAGGGCATACGAGCAGTACTTC	CASSLDRAYEQYF
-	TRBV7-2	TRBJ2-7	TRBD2	TGTGCCAGCAGCTTCGGACTAGCGGGAGTTAGCTCCTACGAGCAGTACTTC	CASSFGLAGVSSYEQYF
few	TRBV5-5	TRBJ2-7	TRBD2	TGTGCCAGCAGCTTGGTTGCTAGCGGGAGTCTCTACGAGCAGTACTTC	CASSLVASGSLYEQYF
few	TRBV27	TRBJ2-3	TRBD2	TGTGCCAGCAGTTTTTTAGCGGGAGGGGCAGATACGCAGTATTTT	CASSFLAGGADTQYF
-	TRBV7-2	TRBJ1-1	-	TGTGCCAGCAGCCCGGGGGGAGCAGGGTATGATGAAGCTTTCTTT	CASSPGGAGYDEAFF
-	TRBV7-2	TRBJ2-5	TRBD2	TGTGCCAGCAGCTTAGCGCGGGGGGTTCAAGAGACCCAGTACTTC	CASSLARGVQETQYF
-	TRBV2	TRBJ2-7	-	TGTGCCAGCAGTCCCCGCAGGGCAACCTCCTACGAGCAGTACTTC	CASSPRRATSYEQYF
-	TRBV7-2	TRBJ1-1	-	TGTGCCAGCAGCTTAGTACGGGACACTGAAGCTTTCTTT	CASSLVRDTEAFF
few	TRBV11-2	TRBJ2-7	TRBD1	TGTGCCAGCAGCTCCCACGGACAGGCTAGCTCCTACGAGCAGTACTTC	CASSSHGQASSYEQYF
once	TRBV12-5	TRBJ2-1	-	TGTGCTAGTGGTTTGGGACTCAATGAGCAGTTCTTC	CASGLGLNEQFF
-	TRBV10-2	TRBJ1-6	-	TGCGCCAGCACCCCGGACAGCACTAATTCACCCCTCCACTTT	CASTPDSTNSPLHF
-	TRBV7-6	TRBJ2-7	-	TGTGCCAGCAGCTTAGACCTTCTAGCGCGGGAGCAGTACTTC	CASSLDLLAREQYF
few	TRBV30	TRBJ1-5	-	TGTGCCTGGAGCCTGACAAGCTACAATCAGCCCCAGCATTTT	CAWSLTSYNQPQHF
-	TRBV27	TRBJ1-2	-	TGTGCCAGCAGCTTTTCAGGGGCTCTCCTCGGTGGCTACACCTTC	CASSFSGALLGGYTF
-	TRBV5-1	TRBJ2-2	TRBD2	TGCGCCAGCAGCCAATCCATAGCGGGAGGGACCACCGGGGAGCTGTTTTTT	CASSQSIAGGTTGELFF
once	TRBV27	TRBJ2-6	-	TGTGCCAGCAGTCCCGCTGGGGCCAACGTCCTGACTTTC	CASSPAGANVLTF
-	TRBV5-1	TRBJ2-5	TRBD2	TGCGCCAGCAGCTTGTTGGCTAGCGGGGGGCCCGAGACCCAGTACTTC	CASSLLASGGPETQYF
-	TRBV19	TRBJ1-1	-	TGTGCCAGTACCGTTAGCCTTTACACTGAAGCTTTCTTT	CASTVSLYTEAFF
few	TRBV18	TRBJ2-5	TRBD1	TGTGCCAGCTCACCAGGGACAGCTAGCCAAGAGACCCAGTACTTC	CASSPGTASQETQYF
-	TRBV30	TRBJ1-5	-	TGTGCCTGGGCCGGGTCCTTTAATCAGCCCCAGCATTTT	CAWAGSFNQPQHF
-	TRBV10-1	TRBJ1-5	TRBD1	TGCGCCAGCAGTGAAAGCCGGACAGGGGGCCAGCCCCAGCATTTT	CASSESRTGGQPQHF
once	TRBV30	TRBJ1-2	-	TGTGCCTGGACCCCAGGGAACAGTAACTACCCATCTCCAAGTGGCTACACCTTC	CAWTPGNSNYPSPSGYTF
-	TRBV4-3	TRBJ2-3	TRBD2	TGCGCCAGCAGTGTCAGACTAGCGGGGGGCACAGATACGCAGTATTTT	CASSVRLAGGTDTQYF
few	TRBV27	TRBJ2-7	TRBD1	TGTGCCGGCGAGGCACAGGGGGCTTACGAGCAGTACTTC	CAGEAQGAYEQYF
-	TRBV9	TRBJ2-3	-	TGTGCCAGCAGCGTAGAGCGGGATACGCAGTATTTT	CASSVERDTQYF
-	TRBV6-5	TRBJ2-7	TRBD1	TGTGCCAGCAGTTACACCCGGGACAGGGTAAACGAGCAGTACTTC	CASSYTRDRVNEQYF
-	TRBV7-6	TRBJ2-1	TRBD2	TGTGCCAGCAGCTTAGCGGGGGGGATATCCAATGAGCAGTTCTTC	CASSLAGGISNEQFF
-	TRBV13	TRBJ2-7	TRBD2	TGTGCCAGCAGCTTAGGACTAGCGGGGGCCTACGAGCAGTACTTC	CASSLGLAGAYEQYF
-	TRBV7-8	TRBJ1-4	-	TGTGCCAGCAGCCCCCGTCGGAGTGCAACTAATGAAAAACTGTTTTTT	CASSPRRSATNEKLFF
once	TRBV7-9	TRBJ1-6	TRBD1	TGTTCCAGCAGCTCCCGGACAGGTGGGAGCTCCTATAATTCACCCCTCCACTTT	CSSSSRTGGSSYNSPLHF
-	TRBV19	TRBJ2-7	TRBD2	TGTGCCAGTAGTAACTGGGGAGGGTCCTACGAGCAGTACTTC	CASSNWGGSYEQYF
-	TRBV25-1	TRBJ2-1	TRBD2	TGTGCCAGCAGTGAATGGGGGAGCGGGGGGGCGAATGAGCAGTTCTTC	CASSEWGSGGANEQFF
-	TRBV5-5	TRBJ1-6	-	TGTGCCAGCAGCTTGGGCGCCTCCGGGAGAAATTCACCCCTCCACTTT	CASSLGASGRNSPLHF
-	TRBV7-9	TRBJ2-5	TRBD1	TGTGCCAGCAGCCGAGAGGGGGGACAGGGAGAGACCCAGTACTTC	CASSREGGQGETQYF
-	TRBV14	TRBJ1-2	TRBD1	TGTGCCAGCAGCCACTCGATAACAGGGGATGGCTACACCTTC	CASSHSITGDGYTF
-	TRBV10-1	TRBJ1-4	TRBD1	TGCGCCAGCAGTGAGGTGACAGGGACGACTAATGAAAAACTGTTTTTT	CASSEVTGTTNEKLFF
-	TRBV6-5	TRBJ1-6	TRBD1	TGTGCCAGCAGTTACTCGGGACAGGGGCATTCACCCCTCCACTTT	CASSYSGQGHSPLHF
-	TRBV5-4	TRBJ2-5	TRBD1	TGTGCCAGCAGCTCACCGGGACAGGGGGCGAAGGAGCAGTACTTC	CASSSPGQGAKEQYF
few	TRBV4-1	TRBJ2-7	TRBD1	TGCGCCAGCAGCCAAGGAACAGGGGAGCTCTACGAGCAGTACTTC	CASSQGTGELYEQYF
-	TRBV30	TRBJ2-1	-	TGTGCCTGGAACCCGTTAGGTCAGGGTGAGCAGTTCTTC	CAWNPLGQGEQFF
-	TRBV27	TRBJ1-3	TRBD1	TGTGCCAGCGCCCAGACAGGGGGAACTGGAAACACCATATATTTT	CASAQTGGTGNTIYF
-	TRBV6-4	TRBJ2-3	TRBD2	TGTGCCAGCAGTGCAGGGCCCGCTAGCGGGACCGGGGATACGCAGTATTTT	CASSAGPASGTGDTQYF
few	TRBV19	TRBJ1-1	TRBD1	TGTGCCAGTAGTACAGGGGGTAGCACTGAAGCTTTCTTT	CASSTGGSTEAFF
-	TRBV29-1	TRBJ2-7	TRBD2	TGCAGCGTTGAGAGGCGGGAGGGCTCCTACGAGCAGTACTTC	CSVERREGSYEQYF
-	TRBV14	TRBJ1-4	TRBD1	TGTGCCAGCAGCCCCACAGGGGCTTTAAATGAAAAACTGTTTTTT	CASSPTGALNEKLFF
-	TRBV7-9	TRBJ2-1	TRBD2	TGTGCCAGCAGCTTCGGAAATAGCGGGAGGGGCGAGCAGTTCTTC	CASSFGNSGRGEQFF
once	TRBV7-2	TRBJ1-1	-	TGTGCCAGCCACAGGGACATGAACACTGAAGCTTTCTTT	CASHRDMNTEAFF
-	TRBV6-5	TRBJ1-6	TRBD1	TGTGCTAGCAGCCCTGCCGGGACAGTTAATTCACCCCTCCACTTT	CASSPAGTVNSPLHF
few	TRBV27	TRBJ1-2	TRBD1	TGTGCCAGCAGTTCACCAGGGGGCGGAGGCTACACCTTC	CASSSPGGGGYTF
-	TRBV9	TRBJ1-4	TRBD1	TGTGCCAGCAGCGCATACAGGGGAGGTAATGAAAAACTGTTTTTT	CASSAYRGGNEKLFF
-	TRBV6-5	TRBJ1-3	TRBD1	TGTGCCAGCGGTACAGGGGCGTTTGGAAACACCATATATTTT	CASGTGAFGNTIYF
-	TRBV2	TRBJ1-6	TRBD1	TGTGCCAGCAGGGGTGGGACAGGGACCCGGTTGAATTCACCCCTCCACTTT	CASRGGTGTRLNSPLHF
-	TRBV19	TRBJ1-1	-	TGTGCCAGTAGTACTTCAGGGTTGAGAAACACTGAAGCTTTCTTT	CASSTSGLRNTEAFF
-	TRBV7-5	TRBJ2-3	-	TGTGCCAGAAGCCGGGGGGCCAGGCTAGCAGATACGCAGTATTTT	CARSRGARLADTQYF